One sample yielded the 13 T cell receptor beta chains listed below, sequenced in a study of tumor-infiltrating lymphocytes in primary liver carcinoma. Unsorted whole blood served as the source of blood RNA, and germline DNA was extracted as well. Using a constant-region primer together with ProtoScript II reverse transcriptase, TCR beta cDNA was made from 450 to 600 ng of total RNA. Three nested multiplex PCR rounds of slightly modified ARM-PCR generated TCR beta libraries. It was with TRBV1-TRBV30 forward primers and a C-beta reverse primer that the first two PCR rounds were run, at approximately 9 cycles each. TCRdb re-analysed the multiplex PCR reads in MiXCR, keeping a single row per CDR3 protein. The repertoire holds 330,000 or so distinct CDR3 sequences, with 65% as singletons. Material: peripheral blood. The receptors derive from a man aged 35-49 years with primary liver carcinoma and hepatitis B virus infection.

A remark on this clonotype: A much larger clone differs by one base, so this may be a read error. The chain employs TRBV12-3 or TRBV12-4 and TRBJ2-3; 7 bases fit TRBD1. CDR3 length equals 15 residues. The J segment lost 2 bases and the V segment lost 3 bases, leaving 5 bases of the junction unmatched. The CDR3 DNA reads as TGTGCCAGCAGTTTCTCTGACAGGGCCACAGATACGCAGTATTTT. Amino acid sequence: CASSFSDRATDTQYF.

Comments on this clonotype: This likely comes from a read error, as the CDR3 has no conserved phenylalanine or tryptophan at its end. The V call is TRBV6-2 or TRBV6-3, the J call TRBJ1-2; D is ambiguous. The CDR3 sequence is 16 residues long. CDR1 and CDR2 from the germline V gene are MNHEY and SVGEGT. CDR3 region: CATSYSPGDINYGYTL. In DNA form, the CDR3 reads TGTGCCACCAGTTATAGTCCGGGTGACATTAACTATGGCTACACCTTA.

This clonotype was seen more than once but under ten times. The CDR3 DNA is TGTGCCAGCAGTTACTCGATCACAGGGGCACGGACCGGGGAGCTGTTTTTT. It specifies CASSYSITGARTGELFF. V usage is TRBV6-2 or TRBV6-3 and J usage is TRBJ2-2; TRBD1 matches 7 bases. The trim removed 0 bases at V and 5 bases at J, leaving 9 bases unmatched. Germline V lookup: CDR1 MNHEY, CDR2 SVGEGT. This CDR3 spans 17 amino acids.

A word on this clonotype: The junction departs from the called germline gene at one end, perhaps through a read error. The chain employs TRBV10-3 and TRBJ2-1, with a possible D match to TRBD2 (5 bases). The CDR3 is 15 amino acids. Germline V gene lookup returns CDR1 ENHRY and CDR2 SYGVKD. CDR3 sequence reads: CSISEDRRGYNEQFF. The CDR3 DNA reads as TGTTCCATCAGTGAGGATAGGCGAGGGTACAATGAGCAGTTCTTC.

For this clonotype: Lacking the conserved final phenylalanine or tryptophan, this CDR3 likely reflects a read error. The chain joins TRBV11-2 to TRBJ1-1, with D possibly being TRBD1 (5 bases). The germline CDR1 and CDR2 sequences are SGHAT and FQNNGV. Trimming pared 2 bases from V and 4 bases from J, leaving 26 bases between. This CDR3 is 19 amino acids long. DNA of the CDR3: TGTGCCAGCAGCTTAAGGAGGGGTCTAGAGGGTGGGGTCTCCACTGAAGCTTTCCCT. Translated: CASSLRRGLEGGVSTEAFP.

As concerns this clonotype: Relative to the germline gene, one junction end is altered; a read error may explain this. The chain couples TRBV5-6 to TRBJ2-7; D may be TRBD1 or TRBD2 (5 bases each). CDR1 and CDR2 from the germline V gene are SGHDT and YYEEEE. This CDR3 contains 14 residues. DNA for the CDR3: TGTGCCAGCAGCTTGGTACAAAGGGGAGCCGAGCAGTACTTT. Translation gives CASSLVQRGAEQYF.

Details on this clonotype: A much larger clone differs by one base, so this may be a read error. This sequence joins TRBV4-2 and TRBJ2-2; 7 nucleotides agree with TRBD1. The germline CDR1 and CDR2 sequences are LGHNA and YNFKEQ. CDR3 length: 15 residues. CDR3 amino acids: CASRFDRENTRELFF. The CDR3 DNA sequence: TGTGCCAGCAGATTTGACAGGGAGAACACCCGGGAGCTGTTTTTT.

This clonotype is a singleton in its sample. This may stem from a read error, because a much larger clone lies one nucleotide away. The CDR3 sequence: CATSDTSTDTQHF. CDR3 nucleotide sequence: TGCGCCACCTCGGACACTAGCACAGATACGCAGCATTTT. The chain has TRBV10-1 and TRBJ2-3, with D possibly TRBD1 on 5 matching bases. Matching the DNA end better, TRBJ1-5 makes the J call doubtful. Germline CDR1 WNHNN, CDR2 SYGVQD (reference sequence). CDR3 length: 13 amino acids.

About this clonotype itself: This may be a read error, as it is one base from a much larger clone. The CDR3 region is CASSYDVLERTDNEQFF. The CDR3, as DNA: TGTGCCAGCAGTTACGACGTTCTTGAGAGAACCGACAATGAGCAGTTCTTC. This rearrangement joins TRBV6-2 or TRBV6-3 to TRBJ2-1; D remains unclear. Germline CDR1 reads MNHEY; CDR2 reads SVGEGT. The V end lost 2 bases, the J end lost 5 bases, and 19 bases lay between the germline ends. This CDR3 contains 17 residues.

This clonotype was observed many times. This chain connects TRBV11-2 to TRBJ2-7; 10 nucleotides match TRBD1. V trimming: 1 base; J trimming: 6 bases; junction bases outside the gene matches: 6. Germline CDR1 reads SGHAT; CDR2 reads FQNNGV. This CDR3 is built from 15 residues. The CDR3 region has the DNA TGTGCCAGCAGCTTAGTCTCCGGGACAGGGGCCGAGCAGTACTTC. It codes for CASSLVSGTGAEQYF.

In the case of this clonotype: A read error is possible here, since a much larger clone lies one base away. The chain joins TRBV6-2 or TRBV6-3 to TRBJ1-6; 7 bases align to TRBD1. J gave up 7 bases and V 6 bases, and 12 bases lay outside the gene matches. This CDR3 region has 16 residues. CDR1 is MNHEY, CDR2 SVGEGT, per germline. Here the CDR3 DNA reads TGTGCCAGCAGCCGAAGGCGCAGGGGGACGAATTCACCCCTCCACTTT. Encoded protein: CASSRRRRGTNSPLHF.

As to this clonotype: A read error may produce the germline difference seen at one junction end. V is TRBV11-2 and J is TRBJ2-5; 10 bases align to TRBD1. This CDR3 spans 15 amino acids. CDR1 and CDR2 from the germline V gene are SGHAT and FQNNGV. For the CDR3, the DNA is TGTGCCAGCAGCATAGACAGGGGGCCCTCAGAGACCCAGTGCTTC. Encoded protein: CASSIDRGPSETQCF.

J is TRBJ2-1 and V is TRBV6-2 or TRBV6-3, with D perhaps matching TRBD2 (5 bases). The CDR3 runs to 15 residues. With 5 bases removed from V and 4 bases from J, the gap between germline ends came to 15 bases. The V gene's germline CDR1 is MNHEY and CDR2 SVGEGT. CDR3 in amino acids: CASSKLGGDYNEQFF. The CDR3 coding sequence is TGTGCCAGCAGTAAGCTAGGAGGAGATTACAATGAGCAGTTCTTC.